This TCR beta chain was identified during a study of beta chain features in type 1 diabetes. Sequenced material consisted of expressed TCRB transcripts (all of the isolated RNA was reverse transcribed). Sequencing was performed with immunoSEQ multiplex PCR; in TCRdb, only in-frame clones are kept and a portion is missing. The sample includes roughly 400,000 clones, around 15% of them seen just once. This CDR3 comprises 15 residues. Trimming took 2 bases from V and 4 from J; bases not matched to a gene: 4. The germline V gene has CDR1 KGHSH and CDR2 LQKENI. The chain has TRBV18 and TRBJ2-1; TRBD2 aligns across 8 bases. The clonotype comes from a woman younger than 35 in good health. The sequencing input was naive CD4+ T cells from blood. The DNA for the CDR3 is TGTGCCAGCTCACCAACTAGCGGCAATTACAATGAGCAGTTCTTC. Protein product: CASSPTSGNYNEQFF. Full variable domain (outside the CDR3, taken from reference TRBV18 and TRBJ2-1): NAGVMQNPRHLVRRRGQEARLRCSPMKGHSHVYWYRQLPEEGLKFMVYLQKENIIDESGMPKERFSAEFPKEGPSILRIQQVVRGDSAAYFCASSPTSGNYNEQFFGPGTRLTVL.